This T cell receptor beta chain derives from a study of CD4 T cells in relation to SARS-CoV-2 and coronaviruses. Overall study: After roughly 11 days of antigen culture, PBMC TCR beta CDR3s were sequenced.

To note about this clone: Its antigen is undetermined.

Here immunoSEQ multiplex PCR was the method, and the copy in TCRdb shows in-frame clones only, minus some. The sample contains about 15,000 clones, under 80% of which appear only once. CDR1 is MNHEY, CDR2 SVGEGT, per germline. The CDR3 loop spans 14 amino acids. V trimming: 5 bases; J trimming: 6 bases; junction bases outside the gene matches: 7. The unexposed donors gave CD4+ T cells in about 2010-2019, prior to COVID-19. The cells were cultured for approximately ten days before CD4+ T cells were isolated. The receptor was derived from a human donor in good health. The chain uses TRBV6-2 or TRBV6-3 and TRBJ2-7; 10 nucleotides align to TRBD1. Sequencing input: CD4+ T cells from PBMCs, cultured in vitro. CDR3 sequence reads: CASSPPDRGLEQYF. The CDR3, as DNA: TGTGCCAGCAGTCCACCAGACAGGGGGCTCGAGCAGTACTTC.